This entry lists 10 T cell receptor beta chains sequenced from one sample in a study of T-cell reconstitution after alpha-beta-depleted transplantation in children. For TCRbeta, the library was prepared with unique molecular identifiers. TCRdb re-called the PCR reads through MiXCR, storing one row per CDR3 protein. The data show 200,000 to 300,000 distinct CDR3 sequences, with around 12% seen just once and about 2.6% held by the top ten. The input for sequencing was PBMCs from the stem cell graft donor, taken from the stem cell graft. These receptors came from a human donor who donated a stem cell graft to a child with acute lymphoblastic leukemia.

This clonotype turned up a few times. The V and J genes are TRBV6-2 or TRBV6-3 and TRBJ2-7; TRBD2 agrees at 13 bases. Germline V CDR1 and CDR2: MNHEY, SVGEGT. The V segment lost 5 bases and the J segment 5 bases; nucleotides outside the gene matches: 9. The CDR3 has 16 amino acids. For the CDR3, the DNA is TGTGCCAGCAGTCAAGGACTAGCGGGAGCCTGGGACGAGCAGTACTTC. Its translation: CASSQGLAGAWDEQYF.

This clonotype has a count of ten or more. CDR3 loop: CASSVARYRADTQYF. The CDR3 region has the DNA TGTGCCAGCAGCGTAGCTAGGTATCGGGCAGATACGCAGTATTTT. V is TRBV9 and J is TRBJ2-3; no reliable D call. The CDR3 totals 15 residues. Trimming took 0 bases from V and 4 from J, leaving 12 bases between them. Germline V gives CDR1 SGDLS, CDR2 YYNGEE.

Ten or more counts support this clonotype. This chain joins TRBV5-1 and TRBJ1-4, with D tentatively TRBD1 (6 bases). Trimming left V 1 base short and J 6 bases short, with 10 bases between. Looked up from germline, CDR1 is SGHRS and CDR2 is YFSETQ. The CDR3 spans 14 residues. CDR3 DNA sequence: TGCGCCAGCAGCTTGCAGGGGAGAGATGAAAAACTGTTTTTT. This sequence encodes CASSLQGRDEKLFF.

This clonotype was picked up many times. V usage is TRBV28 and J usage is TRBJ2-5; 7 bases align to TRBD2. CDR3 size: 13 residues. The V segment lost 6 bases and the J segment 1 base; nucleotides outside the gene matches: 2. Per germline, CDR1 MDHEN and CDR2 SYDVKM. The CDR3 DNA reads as TGTGCCAGCAGCACTAGCGTCCAAGAGACCCAGTACTTC. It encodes CASSTSVQETQYF.

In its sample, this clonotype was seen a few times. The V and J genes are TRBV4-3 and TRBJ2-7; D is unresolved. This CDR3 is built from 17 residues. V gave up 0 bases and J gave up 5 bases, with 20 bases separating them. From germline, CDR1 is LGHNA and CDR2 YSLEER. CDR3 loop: CASSQDTGRLPLDEQYF. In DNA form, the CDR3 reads TGCGCCAGCAGCCAAGATACTGGGCGGCTGCCCCTGGACGAGCAGTACTTC.

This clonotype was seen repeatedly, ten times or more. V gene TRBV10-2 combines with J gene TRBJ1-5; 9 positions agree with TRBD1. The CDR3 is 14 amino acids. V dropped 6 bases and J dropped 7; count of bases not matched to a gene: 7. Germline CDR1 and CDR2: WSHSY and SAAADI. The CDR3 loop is CASRDRGFYQPQHF. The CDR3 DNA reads TGCGCCAGCAGGGACAGGGGTTTTTACCAGCCCCAGCATTTT.

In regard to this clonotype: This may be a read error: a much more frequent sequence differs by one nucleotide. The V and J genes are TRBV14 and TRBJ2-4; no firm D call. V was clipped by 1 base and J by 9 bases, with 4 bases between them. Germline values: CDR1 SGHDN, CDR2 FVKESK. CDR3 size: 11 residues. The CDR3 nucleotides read TGTGCCAGCAGCCAAGCTTCCATTCAGTACTTC. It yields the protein CASSQASIQYF.

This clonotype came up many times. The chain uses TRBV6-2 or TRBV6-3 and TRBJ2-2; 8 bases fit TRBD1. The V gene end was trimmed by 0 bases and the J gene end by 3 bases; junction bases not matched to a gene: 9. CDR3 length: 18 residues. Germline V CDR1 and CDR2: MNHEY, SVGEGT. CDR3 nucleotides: TGTGCCAGCAGTTACTCATCCCAGGGGGCTCCCGACACCGGGGAGCTGTTTTTT. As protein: CASSYSSQGAPDTGELFF.

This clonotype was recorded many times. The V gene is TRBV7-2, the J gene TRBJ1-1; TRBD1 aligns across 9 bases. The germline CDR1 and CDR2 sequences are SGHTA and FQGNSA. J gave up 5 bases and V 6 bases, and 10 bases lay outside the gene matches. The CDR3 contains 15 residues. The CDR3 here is CASRPTGTGSTEAFF. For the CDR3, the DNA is TGTGCCAGCAGACCCACCGGGACAGGGTCTACTGAAGCTTTCTTT.

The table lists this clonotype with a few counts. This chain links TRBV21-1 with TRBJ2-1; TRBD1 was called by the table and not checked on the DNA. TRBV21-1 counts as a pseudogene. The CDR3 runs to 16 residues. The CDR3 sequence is CASREGPGQINNEQFF. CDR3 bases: TGTGCCTCCCGAGAAGGTCCCGGACAGATAAACAATGAGCAGTTCTTC.